A single sample gave rise to the 3 T cell receptor beta chains below, sequenced in a study of T cells in Graves' hyperthyroidism and ophthalmopathy. Amplified TCR beta CDR3 regions came from RNA transcripts. Using the HTBI primer set, a first-round RT-PCR was run on the TCR CDR3. One entry per CDR3 protein, called by TCRdb with MiXCR from the multiplex PCR reads. Of some 720,000 distinct CDR3 sequences detected, 16% appear once; the ten largest clones hold around 7.7%. Material for sequencing was blood. These receptors originate from a man between 18 and 29 years old with Graves' hyperthyroidism.

For the CDR3, the DNA is TGTGCCAGCAGCCGAAGTAGGCTAAGCGGGGGCAATGAGCAGTTCTTC. Its translation: CASSRSRLSGGNEQFF. The chain recombines TRBV7-2 with TRBJ2-1, with 8 bases aligning to TRBD2. V trimming: 5 bases; J trimming: 6 bases; junction bases outside the gene matches: 12. The CDR3 runs to 16 residues. Germline V lookup: CDR1 SGHTA, CDR2 FQGNSA.

This clonotype was seen repeatedly, ten times or more. The genes are TRBV7-2 and TRBJ2-3; perhaps TRBD1 as D (5 bases). CDR3 length: 13 residues. Germline-derived CDR1 and CDR2 are SGHTA and FQGNSA. Trimming removed 5 bases at V and 4 bases at J, with 10 bases between. The CDR3 DNA follows: TGTGCCAGCAGCCCCCAAGGGGCAGATACGCAGTATTTT. Its protein product is CASSPQGADTQYF.

Regarding this clonotype: This could be a read error, since a much larger clone is one nucleotide away. The chain employs TRBV24-1 and TRBJ2-5; TRBD2 matches at 10 bases. V lost 4 bases to trimming and J lost 6 bases; unmatched junction nucleotides: 7. The CDR3 length is 15 residues. Germline V gene sequence: CDR1 KGHDR, CDR2 SFDVKD. The CDR3 DNA sequence: TGTGCCACCAGTGACCCTAGCGGGAGTGGGCAGACCCAGTACTTC. It codes for CATSDPSGSGQTQYF.